The sequence of this T cell receptor beta chain was determined in a study of T-cell memory formation after mild COVID-19. The study, taken as a whole, reports: A second wave expanding day 15 to 37 was CD4+-biased; contracting clones were balanced.

The count of this clonotype is one. Its antigen is unidentified. The length of the CDR3 is 20 residues. The germline V gene encodes CDR1 MNHEY and CDR2 SVGEGT. Unmatched junction bases numbered 19, after V lost 6 bases and J lost 1 base. TCRdb re-called the 5' RACE reads with MiXCR, one entry per CDR3 protein. The table shows about 130,000 distinct CDR3 sequences, with around 15% occurring only once. The J gene is TRBJ2-4, the V gene TRBV6-2 or TRBV6-3; the match to TRBD1 covers 9 bases. The TCR originated in a young man who had mild COVID-19 (a few samples of this study predate the infection). Cell type and time point are not known. The sample comprised PBMCs or a T cell subset sorted from them (not recorded which). CDR3 protein: CASSELPGQGFGLAKNIQYF. The CDR3 bases are TGTGCCAGCAGCGAGCTCCCGGGACAGGGTTTTGGCTTGGCCAAAAACATTCAGTACTTC.